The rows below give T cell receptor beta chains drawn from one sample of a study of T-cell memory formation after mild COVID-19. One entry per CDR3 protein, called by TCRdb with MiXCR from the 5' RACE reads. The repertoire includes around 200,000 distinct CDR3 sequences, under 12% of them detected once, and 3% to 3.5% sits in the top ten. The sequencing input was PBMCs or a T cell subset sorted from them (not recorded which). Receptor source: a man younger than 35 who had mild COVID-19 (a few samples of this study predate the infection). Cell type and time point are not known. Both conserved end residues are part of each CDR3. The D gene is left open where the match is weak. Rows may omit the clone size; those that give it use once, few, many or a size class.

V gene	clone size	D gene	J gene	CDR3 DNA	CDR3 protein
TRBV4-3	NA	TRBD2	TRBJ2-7	TGCGCCAGCAGCCAAGACCCTAGCGGAGGCTACGAGCAGTACTTC	CASSQDPSGGYEQYF
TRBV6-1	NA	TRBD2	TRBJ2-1	TGTGCCAGCAGTCCGGGGGGTGAGGGAGGTGAGCAGTTCTTC	CASSPGGEGGEQFF
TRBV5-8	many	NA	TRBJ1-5	TGTGCCAGCAGCTTGTACACCAGCAATCAGCCCCAGCATTTT	CASSLYTSNQPQHF
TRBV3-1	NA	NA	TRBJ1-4	TGTGCCAGCAGCCAAGGACTGAATAATGAAAAACTGTTTTTT	CASSQGLNNEKLFF
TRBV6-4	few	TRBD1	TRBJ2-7	TGTGCCAGCACCGTCGTCAGGGGGCAGTGGAGCCCTCGGACCTACGAGCAGTACTTC	CASTVVRGQWSPRTYEQYF
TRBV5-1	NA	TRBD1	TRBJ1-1	TGCGCCAGCAGCTTTCACCGGGACAGGGGTTGGAACACTGAAGCTTTCTTT	CASSFHRDRGWNTEAFF
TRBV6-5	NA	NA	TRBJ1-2	TGTGCCAGTTCGGCGGGCCCCTCTTACTATGGCTACACCTTC	CASSAGPSYYGYTF
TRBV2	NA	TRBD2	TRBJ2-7	TGTGCCAGCAGAGCCAGGACTAGCGGGGGACGGGAGCAGTACTTC	CASRARTSGGREQYF
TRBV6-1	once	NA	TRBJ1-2	TGTGCCAGCAGTGAAAATGGCTACACCTTC	CASSENGYTF
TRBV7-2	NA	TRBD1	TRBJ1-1	TGTGCCAGCAGCTCGGACAGGGGATCAGGGGCTTTCTTT	CASSSDRGSGAFF